The clone carrying this T cell receptor (beta chain) was counted ten times or more. This sample was taken from a study of CD8+CD57+ T cells in acquired aplastic anemia. Whole-study context: Healthy-donor CD4+ cells averaged roughly 10.8 million reads.

TCR beta VDJ combinations and CDR3 sequences were profiled from genomic DNA. TCRdb fed the reads into MiXCR, producing one record per CDR3 protein. The sample records some 190,000 distinct CDR3 sequences, approximately 45% being singletons. Trimming pared 8 bases from V and 3 bases from J, leaving 9 bases between. Germline CDR1 is SGHVS and CDR2 is FQNEAQ. This CDR3 contains 12 residues. The J gene is TRBJ2-3, the V gene TRBV7-8; D is unresolved. The specimen sequenced was sorted CD4+, CD8+, or CD8+CD57+ T cells (not recorded which) from PBMCs. The origin of this receptor is a human donor in good health. CDR3 residues: CASAGGTDTQYF. The CDR3 DNA follows: TGTGCCAGCGCCGGTGGTACAGATACGCAGTATTTT.